Sequencing of this TCR beta chain was carried out in a study of blood T cell repertoires in COVID-19. At the level of the study: Acute and convalescent COVID-19 specimens originated in the United States, Italy and Spain. Sources were T cells, B-cell-depleted T cells, or PBMCs; the material itself was cDNA or gDNA.

The V gene's germline CDR1 is SQVTM and CDR2 ANQGSEA. The CDR3 runs 15 residues. With V trimmed by 1 base and J by 0 bases, 3 bases remained unmatched. In the original processing: Counts of nucleated cells, estimated from reference gene primer amplification, were obtained. This table comes from immunoSEQ multiplex PCR, and its TCRdb copy is limited to in-frame clones, with some not included. Clonal size and the V and J genes are those of that table, whereas D and trimming came from the DNA. The table records around 500,000 clones, approximately 90% of them present only once. This clone was recorded a few times.

The sequence derives from an older woman who had recovered from COVID-19. The sequencing input was PBMCs or T cells enriched from blood (not recorded which). The chain has TRBV29-1 and TRBJ2-5, with 9 bases that match TRBD2. CDR3 in amino acids: CSVEGVAGDQETQYF. DNA of the CDR3: TGCAGCGTTGAAGGGGTAGCGGGGGACCAAGAGACCCAGTACTTC. The variable domain in full, completed from reference TRBV29-1 and TRBJ2-5, reads SAVISQKPSRDICQRGTSLTIQCQVDSQVTMMFWYRQQPGQSLTLIATANQGSEATYESGFVIDKFPISRPNLTFSTLTVSNMSPEDSSIYLCSVEGVAGDQETQYFGPGTRLLVL.